This is a list of T cell receptor beta chains from one sample in a study of radiation and T cells in renal cell carcinoma. Profiled with immunoSEQ multiplex PCR; TCRdb holds only in-frame clones, not every one. The table records 75,000 to 95,000 clones, 85% of them present only once. The sample consisted of blood, taken from a patient whose treatment included radiotherapy and nephrectomy. These receptors all stem from a man aged 45 to 65 with renal cell carcinoma. Each CDR3 is given with its conserved first and last residue. Each record gives: V gene, D gene, clone size, J gene, CDR3 protein, CDR3 DNA. The D gene is left open where the match is weak. Size is omitted from some rows. Given values are once, few, many or a class for expanded clones.

TRBV11-2	TRBD1	-	TRBJ1-1	CASSLIRDSMNTEAFF	TGTGCCAGCAGCTTGATCCGGGACAGCATGAACACTGAAGCTTTCTTT
TRBV5-1	-	-	TRBJ1-1	CASSSSGREGVNAFF	TGCGCCAGCAGCTCCTCGGGCAGGGAAGGGGTGAATGCTTTCTTT
TRBV5-5	-	few	TRBJ2-3	CASSQERWSDTQYF	TGTGCCAGCAGCCAAGAAAGGTGGTCAGATACGCAGTATTTT
TRBV7-8	-	-	TRBJ2-1	CASSLAIHNEQFF	TGTGCCAGCAGTTTAGCGATACACAATGAGCAGTTCTTC
TRBV7-8	TRBD2	once	TRBJ2-7	CASSSGLAGAYEQYF	TGTGCCAGCAGCTCTGGACTAGCGGGAGCCTACGAGCAGTACTTC
TRBV4-2	-	-	TRBJ2-4	CASSQEGGTIQYF	TGTGCCAGCAGCCAAGAGGGGGGAACCATTCAGTACTTC
TRBV5-4	TRBD1	-	TRBJ2-2	CASSPDRGNTGELFF	TGTGCCAGCAGTCCGGACAGGGGGAACACCGGGGAGCTGTTTTTT
TRBV2	TRBD1	once	TRBJ1-1	CASSDPDRGTEAFF	TGTGCCAGCAGTGACCCCGACAGGGGCACTGAAGCTTTCTTT
TRBV6-5	-	-	TRBJ1-5	CASSVSTEQPQHF	TGTGCCAGCAGTGTCTCGACAGAGCAGCCCCAGCATTTT
TRBV27	-	-	TRBJ1-1	CASSFGGGTEAFF	TGTGCCAGCAGTTTCGGAGGGGGCACTGAAGCTTTCTTT
TRBV2	TRBD1	-	TRBJ1-5	CASSDNGDRGQPQHF	TGTGCCAGCAGCGACAACGGGGACAGGGGTCAGCCCCAGCATTTT
TRBV11-1	-	-	TRBJ2-5	CASSSGVDIQETQYF	TGTGCCAGCAGCTCCGGGGTGGACATACAAGAGACCCAGTACTTC
TRBV15	TRBD1	-	TRBJ1-4	CATSNMDRPSVKLFF	TGTGCCACCAGCAATATGGACAGGCCCTCTGTAAAACTGTTTTTT
TRBV5-8	-	-	TRBJ1-4	CASSGGRGNEKLFF	TGTGCCAGCAGTGGGGGGCGCGGGAATGAAAAACTGTTTTTT
TRBV18	-	few	TRBJ2-2	CASSPTPPLGVDTGELFF	TGTGCCAGCTCACCGACTCCTCCATTGGGGGTGGACACCGGGGAGCTGTTTTTT
TRBV19	TRBD1	-	TRBJ1-5	CASSASRDSHVGQPQHF	TGTGCCAGTAGTGCCTCTAGGGACAGCCACGTAGGCCAGCCCCAGCATTTT
TRBV4-2	-	-	TRBJ1-5	CASSQVAPSNQPQHF	TGTGCCAGCAGCCAAGTCGCTCCTAGCAATCAGCCCCAGCATTTT
TRBV5-4	-	once	TRBJ2-1	CASSSGLKPGSYNEQFF	TGTGCCAGCAGCTCCGGATTGAAACCGGGCTCCTACAATGAGCAGTTCTTC
TRBV7-8	-	-	TRBJ1-6	CASSRGGTDNSPLHF	TGTGCCAGCAGCCGAGGAGGGACCGACAATTCACCCCTCCACTTT
TRBV7-2	TRBD2	-	TRBJ2-1	CASSGRLAGRRNEQFF	TGTGCCAGCAGCGGACGACTAGCGGGGCGTCGCAATGAGCAGTTCTTC
TRBV2	TRBD1	few	TRBJ1-5	CASSERTGAEQPQHF	TGTGCCAGCAGTGAGAGGACAGGGGCAGAACAGCCCCAGCATTTT
TRBV2	-	-	TRBJ2-7	CASDFAGYEQYF	TGTGCCAGCGACTTTGCGGGCTACGAGCAGTACTTC
TRBV27	-	-	TRBJ1-4	CASADGGEKLFF	TGTGCCAGCGCCGACGGGGGAGAAAAACTGTTTTTT
TRBV11-2	TRBD2	-	TRBJ2-5	CASSFGSSGNQETQYF	TGTGCCAGCAGCTTCGGGTCTAGCGGTAACCAAGAGACCCAGTACTTC
TRBV5-1	-	-	TRBJ2-3	CASSFLTKPSTDTQYF	TGCGCCAGCAGCTTTTTAACCAAGCCTAGCACAGATACGCAGTATTTT
TRBV9	-	-	TRBJ2-2	CASSPAGGELFF	TGTGCCAGCAGCCCAGCTGGCGGGGAGCTGTTTTTT
TRBV7-3	-	-	TRBJ1-3	CASSLGSSGNTIYF	TGTGCCAGCAGCTTAGGCAGCTCTGGAAACACCATATATTTT
TRBV5-1	-	-	TRBJ1-1	CASSLVRGPTEAFF	TGCGCCAGCAGCTTGGTACGGGGTCCCACTGAAGCTTTCTTT
TRBV5-1	TRBD2	-	TRBJ2-1	CASGPIGLAGRSNEQFF	TGCGCCAGCGGCCCGATAGGACTAGCGGGGCGGAGTAATGAGCAGTTCTTC
TRBV7-6	-	-	TRBJ1-5	CASSPTGGNQPQHF	TGTGCCAGCAGCCCGACAGGCGGAAATCAGCCCCAGCATTTT
TRBV5-1	-	-	TRBJ2-2	CASSLSVVNTGELFF	TGCGCCAGCAGCTTGAGTGTGGTGAACACCGGGGAGCTGTTTTTT
TRBV4-3	-	-	TRBJ1-3	CASSQDLGSASGNTIYF	TGCGCCAGCAGCCAAGATCTAGGCAGCGCCTCTGGAAACACCATATATTTT
TRBV9	TRBD1	-	TRBJ2-7	CASSGTGTGLLHEQYF	TGTGCCAGCAGCGGAACCGGGACAGGGCTATTACACGAGCAGTACTTC
TRBV11-1	-	-	TRBJ2-7	CASSLDWGTAEQYF	TGTGCCAGCAGCTTGGATTGGGGGACGGCCGAGCAGTACTTC
TRBV5-4	-	-	TRBJ2-1	CASSFGQNNEQFF	TGTGCCAGCAGCTTCGGACAGAACAATGAGCAGTTCTTC
TRBV4-2	TRBD2	-	TRBJ2-2	CASSHLGTSGRAGIGELFF	TGTGCCAGCAGCCATCTTGGAACTAGCGGGAGGGCCGGGATCGGGGAGCTGTTTTTT
TRBV5-4	-	-	TRBJ2-7	CASKFYFAYEQYF	TGTGCCAGCAAATTTTACTTCGCGTACGAGCAGTACTTC
TRBV2	-	-	TRBJ1-1	CASSEGTRNTEAFF	TGTGCCAGCAGTGAAGGGACAAGGAACACTGAAGCTTTCTTT
TRBV9	TRBD2	-	TRBJ2-3	CASSVTSGFTDTQYF	TGTGCCAGCAGCGTAACTAGCGGGTTCACAGATACGCAGTATTTT
TRBV27	-	once	TRBJ2-1	CASSSYLGTYYNEQFF	TGTGCCAGCAGTTCATACCTTGGGACCTACTACAATGAGCAGTTCTTC
TRBV4-3	TRBD1	few	TRBJ1-6	CASSQERTGVGSPLHF	TGCGCCAGCAGCCAAGAAAGGACAGGGGTGGGCTCACCCCTCCACTTT
TRBV9	-	-	TRBJ1-4	CASSVAGGGEKLFF	TGTGCCAGCAGCGTAGCTGGGGGCGGTGAAAAACTGTTTTTT
TRBV27	-	-	TRBJ2-1	CASSLSPRAGGNEQFF	TGTGCCAGCAGTTTAAGCCCCAGGGCGGGTGGCAATGAGCAGTTCTTC
TRBV5-1	-	-	TRBJ2-7	CASSARDVLAYEQYF	TGCGCCAGCAGCGCTAGGGATGTTTTGGCCTACGAGCAGTACTTC
TRBV30	-	-	TRBJ2-3	CALTGGFTDTQYF	TGTGCCTTGACAGGAGGCTTTACAGATACGCAGTATTTT
TRBV4-3	-	few	TRBJ1-2	CASSQDLGRTNYGYTF	TGCGCCAGCAGCCAAGATCTAGGACGGACGAACTATGGCTACACCTTC
TRBV6-6	TRBD1	-	TRBJ1-2	CASSSGDSNYGYTF	TGTGCCAGCAGTTCCGGGGACAGTAACTATGGCTACACCTTC
TRBV28	TRBD1	-	TRBJ2-7	CASRAGQGIYEQYF	TGTGCCAGCAGAGCGGGACAGGGGATCTACGAGCAGTACTTC
TRBV19	-	-	TRBJ1-2	CASSLTDYGYTF	TGTGCCAGTAGCCTGACAGACTATGGCTACACCTTC
TRBV5-8	TRBD2	-	TRBJ2-7	CASSLNLGLAGNEQYF	TGTGCCAGCAGCTTAAACCTAGGACTAGCCGGTAACGAGCAGTACTTC
TRBV11-1	-	-	TRBJ2-1	CASSSYLWNEQFF	TGTGCCAGCAGCTCCTATTTGTGGAATGAGCAGTTCTTC
TRBV5-1	-	-	TRBJ2-5	CASSFSGQETQYF	TGCGCCAGCAGCTTTTCAGGACAGGAGACCCAGTACTTC
TRBV4-1	-	-	TRBJ1-2	CASSQVPGQHYGYTF	TGCGCCAGCAGCCAAGTCCCCGGGCAGCACTATGGCTACACCTTC
TRBV7-6	TRBD2	-	TRBJ2-1	CASSLPPTSGANNEQFF	TGTGCCAGCAGCCTCCCCCCAACTAGCGGGGCTAACAATGAGCAGTTCTTC
TRBV7-2	-	-	TRBJ1-2	CASSLEAPGGYGYTF	TGTGCCAGCAGCTTAGAGGCTCCGGGAGGGTATGGCTACACCTTC
TRBV9	TRBD2	-	TRBJ2-3	CASSPGGGPDTQYF	TGTGCCAGCAGCCCCGGGGGGGGCCCAGATACGCAGTATTTT
TRBV2	-	once	TRBJ1-1	CASRELASGLNTEAFF	TGTGCCAGCAGGGAACTGGCAAGTGGGCTGAACACTGAAGCTTTCTTT
TRBV27	-	-	TRBJ2-1	CASSLQRGYNEQFF	TGTGCCAGCAGTTTACAAAGGGGGTACAATGAGCAGTTCTTC
TRBV5-1	-	-	TRBJ2-3	CASSLGPRGDTDTQYF	TGCGCCAGCAGCTTGGGTCCTCGCGGGGACACAGATACGCAGTATTTT